The 11 T cell receptor beta chains below were found in one sample sequenced in a study of blood T cells in healthy people across ages. The authors ran a second PCR of roughly 7 to 11 cycles using a sample-barcoded 5' primer and a J-beta primer mix. One entry per CDR3 protein results from TCRdb running MiXCR on the 5' RACE reads. The repertoire holds more than 550,000 distinct CDR3 sequences, with about 20% as singletons. The sequenced sample consisted of blood. The source of these receptors is a man between 70 and 80 years old in good health.

The CDR3 sequence: CSARTGTGSYGYTF. The CDR3 DNA is TGCAGTGCTAGAACCGGGACAGGGAGCTATGGCTACACCTTC. The chain is built from TRBV20-1 and TRBJ1-2; 9 nucleotides agree with TRBD1. J was trimmed by 4 bases and V by 2 bases; bases with no gene match: 5. The CDR3 has 14 amino acids. Germline CDR1 DFQATT, CDR2 SNEGSKA (reference sequence).

There are a few counts of this clonotype. The CDR3 DNA reads TGTGCCAGCAGCTTAAACGCGGGCAGCTCCTACAATGAGCAGTTCTTC. It yields the protein CASSLNAGSSYNEQFF. This rearrangement joins TRBV7-9 to TRBJ2-1; possible D gene TRBD2, 5 bases. The V and J ends lost 2 bases and 0 bases respectively, with 11 bases between them. Germline lookup yields CDR1 SEHNR and CDR2 FQNEAQ (reference sequence). This CDR3 is 16 amino acids long.

The chain uses TRBV9 and TRBJ2-1; tentative D call: TRBD1 (5 bases). V was clipped by 0 bases and J by 7 bases, with 11 bases between them. The CDR3 loop spans 14 amino acids. The germline CDR1 and CDR2 sequences are SGDLS and YYNGEE. CDR3 in amino acids: CASSVATAGNEQFF. The CDR3 nucleotides read TGTGCCAGCAGCGTAGCGACAGCTGGTAATGAGCAGTTCTTC. The variable domain in full, with the rest retrieved from reference TRBV9 and TRBJ2-1, is DSGVTQTPKHLITATGQRVTLRCSPRSGDLSVYWYQQSLDQGLQFLIQYYNGEERAKGNILERFSAQQFPDLHSELNLSSLELGDSALYFCASSVATAGNEQFFGPGTRLTVL.

The table lists this clonotype with a few counts. The chain combines TRBV11-3 with TRBJ2-2, with 7 nucleotides matching TRBD2. Unmatched junction bases numbered 2, after V lost 0 bases and J lost 1 base. CDR1 SGHNT and CDR2 YENEEA come from the germline V gene. The CDR3 sequence is 16 residues long. The CDR3 reads CASSLDSSGNTGELFF. CDR3 nucleotide sequence: TGTGCCAGCAGCTTAGATTCTAGCGGGAACACCGGGGAGCTGTTTTTT.

This clonotype was seen only a few times. The chain employs TRBV20-1 and TRBJ1-4; D gene ambiguous. This CDR3 is built from 14 residues. V dropped 4 bases and J dropped 8 bases, with 17 bases sitting between them. Per germline, CDR1 DFQATT and CDR2 SNEGSKA (reference sequence). Here the CDR3 DNA reads TGCAGTGCTACTCCTGGAGGCTCTGAGGAAAAACTGTTTTTT. The encoded protein is CSATPGGSEEKLFF.

This clonotype was observed once. The chain couples TRBV7-2 to TRBJ1-2, with 7 bases matching TRBD1. Looked up from germline, CDR1 is SGHTA and CDR2 is FQGNSA. This CDR3 comprises 14 residues. The V gene end was trimmed by 4 bases and the J gene end by 4 bases; junction bases not matched to a gene: 6. This CDR3 is CASSWDSPRYGYTF. The DNA for the CDR3 is TGTGCCAGCAGCTGGGACAGCCCTCGCTATGGCTACACCTTC.

The CDR3 region is CATSRWGEQFF. The CDR3, as DNA: TGTGCCACCAGCCGGTGGGGTGAGCAGTTCTTC. The J gene is TRBJ2-1, the V gene TRBV24-1; D unresolved. The CDR3 covers 11 residues. CDR1 is KGHDR and CDR2 is SFDVKD in the germline V gene. V lost 7 bases and J 9 bases, leaving 9 bases between the germline ends.

The sample holds a few counts of this clonotype. The rearrangement uses TRBV19 and TRBJ1-4, with D unresolved. The V gene lost 2 bases and the J gene lost 8 bases, with 3 bases spanning the gap. This CDR3 has 11 amino acids. Germline V lookup: CDR1 LNHDA, CDR2 SQIVND (reference sequence). The chain's CDR3 is CASSIKEKLFF. The CDR3 coding sequence is TGTGCCAGTAGTATAAAGGAAAAACTGTTTTTT.

This clonotype was seen only a few times. The chain links TRBV19 to TRBJ2-5; TRBD1 might be the D (5 bases). Germline CDR1 and CDR2: LNHDA and SQIVND (reference sequence). The CDR3 is made up of 16 amino acids. V lost 2 bases and J 5 bases, leaving 18 bases between the germline ends. CDR3 nucleotide sequence: TGTGCCAGTAGTATAAGGCTCCTCCTCAAGGGGGAGACCCAGTACTTC. It yields the protein CASSIRLLLKGETQYF. The full variable domain, with the rest looked up from reference TRBV19 and TRBJ2-5, is DGGITQSPKYLFRKEGQNVTLSCEQNLNHDAMYWYRQDPGQGLRLIYYSQIVNDFQKGDIAEGYSVSREKKESFPLTVTSAQKNPTAFYLCASSIRLLLKGETQYFGPGTRLLVL.

This clonotype was counted a few times. J is TRBJ2-1 and V is TRBV20-1; D uncertain. This CDR3 has 16 residues. Germline loops: CDR1 DFQATT, CDR2 SNEGSKA (reference sequence). Trimming shortened V by 3 bases and J by 7 bases, and 22 bases separated the two germline ends. CDR3 sequence reads: CSASPSRTPYVNEQFF. The CDR3 nucleotides are TGCAGTGCTAGTCCTTCGAGAACCCCTTATGTGAATGAGCAGTTCTTC.

This clonotype was found a few times. The V call is TRBV18, the J call TRBJ2-3; 10 bases are shared with TRBD2. V lost 0 bases, J lost 8 bases, and 8 bases stayed unmatched. CDR1 is KGHSH and CDR2 is LQKENI in the germline V gene. The CDR3 consists of 16 residues. As DNA, the CDR3 is TGTGCCAGCTCACCACCGATTCTAGCGGGAGCGAGTACGCAGTATTTT. It encodes CASSPPILAGASTQYF.